These T cell receptor beta chains were read from a single sample in a study of shared clonotypes between healthy human individuals. Measured with immunoSEQ multiplex PCR; TCRdb has only the in-frame clones, and not every one. The sample consists of 550,000 to 800,000 clones, about 90% of them appearing once. Material: memory CD8+ T cells from PBMCs. The receptors here all came from a man aged 18 to 29 in good health. Some clones in this sample may be carry-over from other donors' samples. CDR3s include the opening cysteine and the closing phenylalanine or tryptophan. A D gene is named only where the DNA matches it firmly. For some rows the clone size is stated as once, few or many, or as a class when expanded; others skip it.

d_call	v_call	clone_size	j_call	cdr3_nt	cdr3_aa
.	TRBV18	few	TRBJ2-5	TGTGCCAGCTCACCAAATTCGGGGTTCCGTCAGACCCAGTACTTC	CASSPNSGFRQTQYF
.	TRBV5-5	.	TRBJ2-7	TGTGCCAGCACCCTCGGGCTCCCTGAGCAGTACTTC	CASTLGLPEQYF
TRBD1	TRBV6-6	few	TRBJ2-5	TGTGCCAGCCGGGACAGTCAAGAGACCCAGTACTTC	CASRDSQETQYF
.	TRBV6-1	.	TRBJ1-5	TGTGCCAGCAGTGAAGGCAGGACGAGGCAGCCCCAGCATTTT	CASSEGRTRQPQHF
.	TRBV2	.	TRBJ2-7	TGTGCCAGCAGGGCCAGACCCAACGAGCAGTACTTC	CASRARPNEQYF
TRBD1	TRBV5-1	.	TRBJ1-1	TGCGCCAGCAGCTTGACAGGGGGCCCTGAAGCTTTCTTT	CASSLTGGPEAFF
TRBD2	TRBV6-1	.	TRBJ2-2	TGTGCCAGCCACGTTAGCGGGATAAACACCGGGGAGCTGTTTTTT	CASHVSGINTGELFF
.	TRBV28	.	TRBJ1-4	TGTGCCAGCAGTTTCCGGGTCGGGATAACTAATGAAAAACTGTTTTTT	CASSFRVGITNEKLFF
TRBD1	TRBV6-5	.	TRBJ1-4	TGTGCCAGCAGTGCGAACAGGGGGAGGGTTGAAAAACTGTTTTTT	CASSANRGRVEKLFF
.	TRBV9	.	TRBJ1-1	TGTGCCAGCAGCGCCCCAACATCCAACACTGAAGCTTTCTTT	CASSAPTSNTEAFF
.	TRBV9	.	TRBJ2-3	TGTGCCAGCAGCCGTAGGAAGGGACCCCGCACAGATACGCAGTATTTT	CASSRRKGPRTDTQYF
TRBD1	TRBV9	.	TRBJ1-2	TGTGCCAGCAGCCCCGGGACAGGGGACGCAAATGGCTACACCTTC	CASSPGTGDANGYTF
TRBD2	TRBV29-1	.	TRBJ2-7	TGCAGCGTTGTGACGGGACTACGTTACGAGCAGTACTTC	CSVVTGLRYEQYF
TRBD2	TRBV20-1	.	TRBJ2-1	TGCAGTGCTAGGGGCGGGAGTCCGTTCTTC	CSARGGSPFF
TRBD1	TRBV7-9	.	TRBJ2-6	TGTGCCAGCAGCTTATACGGACAGGTGCCTTCTGGGGCCAACGTCCTGACTTTC	CASSLYGQVPSGANVLTF
.	TRBV2	.	TRBJ2-7	TGTGCCAGCAGTGTTGTCGAGCAGTACTTC	CASSVVEQYF
.	TRBV6-4	.	TRBJ1-2	TGTGCCCCCATCCGAAGGACGGGGCTGTTGCGGTATGGCTACACCTTC	CAPIRRTGLLRYGYTF
TRBD1	TRBV4-3	.	TRBJ1-2	TGCGCCAGCAGCCCAGGGACAGGGGAGCCTCTATATGATGGCTACACCTTC	CASSPGTGEPLYDGYTF
TRBD1	TRBV11-2	.	TRBJ2-1	TGTGCCAGCAGCTTAGTAGGCCGACAGGGGTACAATGAGCAGTTCTTC	CASSLVGRQGYNEQFF
.	TRBV13	few	TRBJ1-1	TGTGCCAGCAGCTTTGGTACAGCCAACACTGAAGCTTTCTTT	CASSFGTANTEAFF
.	TRBV15	.	TRBJ2-1	TGTGCCACCAGCCCAGCGGTCTACAATGAGCAGTTCTTC	CATSPAVYNEQFF
.	TRBV13	.	TRBJ2-7	TGTGCCAGCAGCCCCCGCTCCTACGAGCAGTACTTC	CASSPRSYEQYF
TRBD2	TRBV27	.	TRBJ2-1	TGTGCCAGCAGTTTCCAGCGGGAGTTTCATGAGCAGTTCTTC	CASSFQREFHEQFF
.	TRBV4-3	.	TRBJ2-7	TGCGCCAGCAGCCAAGATCTTATAGGGGGGGAGGGGCCCTACGAGCAGTACTTC	CASSQDLIGGEGPYEQYF
.	TRBV7-8	.	TRBJ2-1	TGTGCCAGCAGCTTATGGGGGAACTCGGACGATGAGCAGTTCTTC	CASSLWGNSDDEQFF
.	TRBV6-1	.	TRBJ1-3	TGTGCCAGCAGTGCCGGAGCCGACTCTGGAAACACCATATATTTT	CASSAGADSGNTIYF
.	TRBV16	.	TRBJ1-2	TGTGCCAGCAGCCAATCCCGGACGGCCCCTTCCGGCTACACCTTC	CASSQSRTAPSGYTF
.	TRBV15	.	TRBJ1-2	TGTGCCACCAGCAGAGAGGCCAGGGGTCCGGATGGCTACACCTTC	CATSREARGPDGYTF
.	TRBV18	.	TRBJ2-7	TGTGCCAGCTCCCCTGAACAGGGTAGCTTCTACGAGCAGTACTTC	CASSPEQGSFYEQYF
TRBD1	TRBV5-1	.	TRBJ1-2	TGCGCCAGCAGCTGGACGACAGGGGGGGACTATGGCTACACCTTC	CASSWTTGGDYGYTF
.	TRBV30	.	TRBJ2-1	TGTGCCTGGAGAGGGGGTATCATCAATGAGCAGTTCTTC	CAWRGGIINEQFF
.	TRBV28	.	TRBJ1-1	TGTGCCAGCGGGGGGGGGATACCTTTGAACACTGAAGCTTTCTTT	CASGGGIPLNTEAFF